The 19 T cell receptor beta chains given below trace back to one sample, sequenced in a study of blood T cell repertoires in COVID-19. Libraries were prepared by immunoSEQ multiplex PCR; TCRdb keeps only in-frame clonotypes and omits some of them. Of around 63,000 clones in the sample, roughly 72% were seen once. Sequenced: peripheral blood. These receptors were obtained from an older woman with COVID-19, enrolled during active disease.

CDR3 in amino acids: CASSNPLRGTGQYGYTF. As DNA, the CDR3 is TGTGCCAGCAGCAACCCGCTCCGAGGGACAGGTCAATATGGCTACACCTTC. This chain links TRBV5-4 with TRBJ1-2, with 8 nucleotides matching TRBD1. V dropped 4 bases and J dropped 5; count of bases not matched to a gene: 16. Germline V gene lookup returns CDR1 SGHNT and CDR2 YYREEE (reference sequence). The CDR3 spans 17 residues.

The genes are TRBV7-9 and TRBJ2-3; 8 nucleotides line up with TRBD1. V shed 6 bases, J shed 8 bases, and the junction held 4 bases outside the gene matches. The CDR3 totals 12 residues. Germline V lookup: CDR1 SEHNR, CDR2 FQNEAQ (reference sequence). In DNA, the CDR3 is TGTGCCAGCAGTCCACAGGGGGGTACGCAGTATTTT. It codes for CASSPQGGTQYF.

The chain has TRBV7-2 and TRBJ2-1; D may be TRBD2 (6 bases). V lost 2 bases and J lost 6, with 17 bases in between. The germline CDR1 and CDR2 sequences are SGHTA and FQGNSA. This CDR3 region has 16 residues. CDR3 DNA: TGTGCCAGCAGCTTAAGGGCCCCTCAGGGAGGCAATGAGCAGTTCTTC. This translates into CASSLRAPQGGNEQFF. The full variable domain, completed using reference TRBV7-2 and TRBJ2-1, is GAGVSQSPSNKVTEKGKDVELRCDPISGHTALYWYRQSLGQGLEFLIYFQGNSAPDKSGLPSDRFSAERTGGSVSTLTIQRTQQEDSAVYLCASSLRAPQGGNEQFFGPGTRLTVL.

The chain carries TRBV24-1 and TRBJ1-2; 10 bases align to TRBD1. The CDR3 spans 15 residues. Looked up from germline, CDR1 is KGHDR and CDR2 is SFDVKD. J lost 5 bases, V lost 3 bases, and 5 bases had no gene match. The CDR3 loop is CATSDGQGVVYGYTF. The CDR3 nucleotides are TGTGCCACCAGTGATGGACAGGGGGTGGTTTATGGCTACACCTTC.

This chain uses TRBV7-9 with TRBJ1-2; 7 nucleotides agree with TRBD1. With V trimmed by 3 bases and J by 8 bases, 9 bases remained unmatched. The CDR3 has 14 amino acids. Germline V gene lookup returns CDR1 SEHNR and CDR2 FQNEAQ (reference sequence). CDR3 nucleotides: TGTGCCAGCAGCTTGCCGACAGGGTTAGGCGGCTACACCTTC. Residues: CASSLPTGLGGYTF. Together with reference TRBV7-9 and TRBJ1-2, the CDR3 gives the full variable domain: DTGVSQNPRHKITKRGQNVTFRCDPISEHNRLYWYRQTLGQGPEFLTYFQNEAQLEKSRLLSDRFSAERPKGSFSTLEIQRTEQGDSAMYLCASSLPTGLGGYTFGSGTRLTVV.

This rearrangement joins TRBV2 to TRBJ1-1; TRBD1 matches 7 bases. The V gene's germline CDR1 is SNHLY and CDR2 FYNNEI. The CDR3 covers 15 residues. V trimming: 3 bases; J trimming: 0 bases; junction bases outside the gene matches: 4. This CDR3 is CASSDNRGLNTEAFF. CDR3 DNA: TGTGCCAGCAGTGATAACAGGGGCCTGAACACTGAAGCTTTCTTT.

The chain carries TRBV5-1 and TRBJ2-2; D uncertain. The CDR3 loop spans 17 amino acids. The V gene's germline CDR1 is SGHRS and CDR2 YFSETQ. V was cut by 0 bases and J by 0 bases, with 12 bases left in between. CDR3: CASSLVPSGPNTGELFF. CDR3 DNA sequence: TGCGCCAGCAGCTTGGTGCCTAGTGGTCCGAACACCGGGGAGCTGTTTTTT.

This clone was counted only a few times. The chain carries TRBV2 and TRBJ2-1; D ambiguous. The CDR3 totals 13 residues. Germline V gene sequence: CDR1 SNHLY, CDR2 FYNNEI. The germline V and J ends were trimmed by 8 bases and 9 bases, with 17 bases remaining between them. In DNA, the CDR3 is TGTGCCAGCCTTAGAGAACGACCGGGTGAGCAGTTCTTC. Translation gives CASLRERPGEQFF.

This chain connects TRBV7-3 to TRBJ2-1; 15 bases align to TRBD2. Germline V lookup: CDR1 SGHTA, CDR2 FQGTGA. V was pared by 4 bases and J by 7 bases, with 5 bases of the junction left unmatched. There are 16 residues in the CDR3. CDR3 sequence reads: CASSSTGTSGRNEQFF. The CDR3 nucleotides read TGTGCCAGCAGCTCAACCGGGACTAGCGGGAGGAATGAGCAGTTCTTC.

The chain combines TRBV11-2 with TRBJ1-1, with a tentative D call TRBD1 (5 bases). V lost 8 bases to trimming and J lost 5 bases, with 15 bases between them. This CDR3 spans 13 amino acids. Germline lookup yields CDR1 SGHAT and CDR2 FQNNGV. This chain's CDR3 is CASGLGHETEAFF. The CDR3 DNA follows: TGTGCCAGCGGTCTGGGGCATGAGACTGAAGCTTTCTTT.

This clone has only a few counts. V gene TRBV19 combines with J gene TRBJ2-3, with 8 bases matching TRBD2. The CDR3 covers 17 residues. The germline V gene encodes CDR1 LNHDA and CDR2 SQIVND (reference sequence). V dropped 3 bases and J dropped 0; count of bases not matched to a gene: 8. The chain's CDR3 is CASSMGGGRTSTDTQYF. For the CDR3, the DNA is TGTGCCAGTAGTATGGGGGGCGGGAGGACTAGCACAGATACGCAGTATTTT.

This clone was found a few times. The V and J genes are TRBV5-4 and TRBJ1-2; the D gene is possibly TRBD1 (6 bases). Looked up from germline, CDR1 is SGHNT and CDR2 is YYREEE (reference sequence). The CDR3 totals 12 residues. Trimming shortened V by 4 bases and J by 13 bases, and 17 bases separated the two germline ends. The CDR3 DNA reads TGTGCCAGCAGCCTGGCCGGGACACCTATCACCTTC. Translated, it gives CASSLAGTPITF.

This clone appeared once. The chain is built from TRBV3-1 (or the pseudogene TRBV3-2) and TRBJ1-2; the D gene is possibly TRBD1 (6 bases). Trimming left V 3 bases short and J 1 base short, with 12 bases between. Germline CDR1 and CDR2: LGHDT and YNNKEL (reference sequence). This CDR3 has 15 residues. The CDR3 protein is CASSQKDRVNYGYTF. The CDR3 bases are TGTGCCAGCAGCCAGAAGGACAGAGTTAACTATGGCTACACCTTC.

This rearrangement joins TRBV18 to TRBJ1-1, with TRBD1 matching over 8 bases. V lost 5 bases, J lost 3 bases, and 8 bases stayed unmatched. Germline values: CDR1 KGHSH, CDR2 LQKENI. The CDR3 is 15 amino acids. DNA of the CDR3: TGTGCCAGCTCAACCCCGACAGGGGCTTACACTGAAGCTTTCTTT. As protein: CASSTPTGAYTEAFF.

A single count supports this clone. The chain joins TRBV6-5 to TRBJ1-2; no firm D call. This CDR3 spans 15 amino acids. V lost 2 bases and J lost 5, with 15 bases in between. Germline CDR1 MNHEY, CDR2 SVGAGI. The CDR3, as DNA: TGTGCCAGCAGTTACCTCTCCCCAGTTGAATATGGCTACACCTTC. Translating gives CASSYLSPVEYGYTF.

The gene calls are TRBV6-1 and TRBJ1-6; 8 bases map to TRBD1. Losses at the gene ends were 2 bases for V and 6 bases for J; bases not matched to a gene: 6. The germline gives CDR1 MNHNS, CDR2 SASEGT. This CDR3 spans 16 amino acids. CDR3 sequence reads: CASSERAGGSNSPLHF. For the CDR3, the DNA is TGTGCCAGCAGTGAAAGGGCAGGGGGCTCTAATTCACCCCTCCACTTT.

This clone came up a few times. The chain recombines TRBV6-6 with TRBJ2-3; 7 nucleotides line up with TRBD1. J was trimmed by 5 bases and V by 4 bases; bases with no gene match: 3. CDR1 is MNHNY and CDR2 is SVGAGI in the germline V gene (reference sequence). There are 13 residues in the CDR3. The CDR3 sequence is CASSSSGGDTQYF. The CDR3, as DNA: TGTGCCAGCAGTTCTTCAGGGGGAGATACGCAGTATTTT.

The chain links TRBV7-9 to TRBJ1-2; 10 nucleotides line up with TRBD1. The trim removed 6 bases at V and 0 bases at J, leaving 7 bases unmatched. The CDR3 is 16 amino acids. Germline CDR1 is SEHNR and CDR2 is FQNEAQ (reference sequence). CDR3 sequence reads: CASRPGTGVANYGYTF. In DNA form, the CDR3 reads TGTGCCAGCAGACCTGGGACAGGGGTAGCTAACTATGGCTACACCTTC.

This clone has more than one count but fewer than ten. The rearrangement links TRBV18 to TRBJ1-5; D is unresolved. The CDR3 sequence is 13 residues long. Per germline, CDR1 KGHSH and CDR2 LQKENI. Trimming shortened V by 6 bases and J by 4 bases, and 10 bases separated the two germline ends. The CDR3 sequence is CASSEDRNQPQHF. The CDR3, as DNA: TGTGCCAGCTCCGAGGATCGAAATCAGCCCCAGCATTTT.